The clone carrying this TCR beta chain came up a few times. Combining a sample-barcoded 5' primer with a J-beta primer mix, a second PCR ran for about 6 to 12 cycles. TCRdb itself ran the 5' RACE reads through MiXCR, one entry per CDR3 protein. The sample comprises hundreds of thousands of distinct CDR3 sequences, roughly three fifths of which are singletons, and more than 35% rests with the top ten. The entry originates in a study of blood T cells in healthy people across ages. With V trimmed by 2 bases and J by 7 bases, 3 bases remained unmatched. This CDR3 region has 13 residues. Germline V gene lookup returns CDR1 ENHRY and CDR2 SYGVKD.

This TCR came from a man between 60 and 75 years old in good health. Sequencing input: blood. The chain is built from TRBV10-3 and TRBJ1-2; 8 nucleotides line up with TRBD1. CDR3 DNA: TGTGCCATCAGTGAGCAGGGGGCCTCTGGCTACACCTTC. Translated, it gives CAISEQGASGYTF.